Presented here are 26 T cell receptor beta chains from one specimen sequenced in a study of blood T cell repertoires in COVID-19. Assay: immunoSEQ multiplex PCR; the TCRdb copy retains only in-frame clones and omits some. This sample yields more than 60,000 clones, of which more than 75% are seen a single time; 16% belongs to the top ten. Material: peripheral blood. These receptors were obtained from a woman aged 80 or older with active or convalescent COVID-19.

This sequence joins TRBV5-4 and TRBJ2-1, with 10 nucleotides matching TRBD2. The CDR3 sequence is 15 residues long. Germline lookup yields CDR1 SGHNT and CDR2 YYREEE (reference sequence). Trimming at V came to 2 bases and at J to 8 bases, leaving 7 bases not matched to a gene. The DNA for the CDR3 is TGTGCCAGCAGCTTCTTCCTAGCGGGGGAGGATGAGCAGTTCTTC. This codes for CASSFFLAGEDEQFF. Full variable domain (remainder filled in from reference TRBV5-4 and TRBJ2-1): ETGVTQSPTHLIKTRGQQVTLRCSSQSGHNTVSWYQQALGQGPQFIFQYYREEENGRGNFPPRFSGLQFPNYSSELNVNALELDDSALYLCASSFFLAGEDEQFFGPGTRLTVL.

The genes are TRBV18 and TRBJ1-4, with no clear D. Between the trimmed V and J ends, which lost 5 bases and 6 bases, there was a span of 28 bases. The CDR3 has 19 amino acids. The V gene's germline CDR1 is KGHSH and CDR2 LQKENI. The CDR3, as DNA: TGTGCCAGCTCATCCAGCCTACCTCGGGTTGCCGGTCGTGATGAAAAACTGTTTTTT. Protein sequence: CASSSSLPRVAGRDEKLFF.

The V gene is TRBV6-6, the J gene TRBJ1-2; unclear D gene. The CDR3 consists of 15 residues. Germline CDR1 reads MNHNY; CDR2 reads SVGAGI (reference sequence). Trimming removed 6 bases at V and 4 bases at J, with 18 bases between. The CDR3 protein is CASSRTPDGLYGYTF. The CDR3 nucleotides are TGTGCCAGCAGCCGCACTCCGGACGGACTCTATGGCTACACCTTC.

The chain uses TRBV27 and TRBJ2-5, with 8 positions matching TRBD1. CDR1 MNHEY and CDR2 SMNVEV come from the germline V gene (reference sequence). V trimming: 9 bases; J trimming: 2 bases; junction bases outside the gene matches: 14. The CDR3 loop spans 16 amino acids. CDR3 coding DNA: TGTGCCAGTCAGGAGTTTTATGGGACAGGACAAGAGACCCAGTACTTC. Its protein product is CASQEFYGTGQETQYF.

This rearrangement joins TRBV24-1 to TRBJ2-3; 11 positions match TRBD2. V shed 4 bases and J 5 bases; nucleotides not matched to a gene: 4. Per the germline V gene, CDR1 is KGHDR and CDR2 is SFDVKD. The CDR3 spans 15 residues. The CDR3 region is CATSESSGGKDTQYF. CDR3 nucleotides: TGTGCCACCAGTGAGTCTAGCGGGGGGAAAGATACGCAGTATTTT.

CDR3 coding DNA: TGTGCCAGCAGTCCTGACGGGGGGGTGACTTATGGCTACACCTTC. Residues: CASSPDGGVTYGYTF. V usage is TRBV2 and J usage is TRBJ1-2; TRBD1 is a possible D gene (5 bases). This CDR3 comprises 15 residues. Germline V gene data show CDR1 as SNHLY and CDR2 as FYNNEI. V lost 5 bases and J 5 bases, leaving 18 bases between the germline ends.

The chain carries TRBV30 and TRBJ2-1, with D tentatively TRBD1 (5 bases). V was clipped by 1 base and J by 9 bases, with 7 bases between them. This CDR3 spans 11 amino acids. Germline CDR1 is GTSNPN and CDR2 is SVGIG (reference sequence). DNA of the CDR3: TGTGCCTGGAGTGCAGGGTTTGAGCAGTTCTTC. Translating gives CAWSAGFEQFF.

The chain combines TRBV13 with TRBJ1-1, with D maybe TRBD1 (5 bases). In germline, CDR1 is PRHDT, CDR2 FYEKMQ (reference sequence). V lost 3 bases and J lost 7, with 9 bases in between. This CDR3 is built from 12 residues. In DNA form, the CDR3 reads TGTGCCAGCAGCTTCAGGGCCCATGAAGCTTTCTTT. Its protein is CASSFRAHEAFF.

The V gene is TRBV19, the J gene TRBJ1-5; 8 bases map to TRBD1. Germline V gives CDR1 LNHDA, CDR2 SQIVND (reference sequence). The CDR3 runs 17 residues. Trimming at V came to 5 bases and at J to 5 bases, leaving 14 bases not matched to a gene. CDR3 residues: CASSPRSARGLDQPQHF. The CDR3 nucleotides are TGTGCCAGTAGTCCCCGCTCCGCCAGGGGGCTCGATCAGCCCCAGCATTTT.

The rearrangement uses TRBV6-2 or TRBV6-3 and TRBJ1-5; 8 nucleotides agree with TRBD1. The ends lost 0 bases at V and 8 bases at J; junction bases unmatched: 9. CDR1 MNHEY and CDR2 SVGEGT come from the germline V gene. The CDR3 is 16 residues long. The CDR3 DNA follows: TGTGCCAGCAGTTACTCGATCGGTACAGGGGGGAAGCCCCAGCATTTT. Translating gives CASSYSIGTGGKPQHF.

The chain links TRBV27 to TRBJ2-7; 12 bases agree with TRBD1. The J segment lost 3 bases and the V segment lost 5 bases, leaving 5 bases of the junction unmatched. Germline CDR1 is MNHEY and CDR2 is SMNVEV (reference sequence). The CDR3 contains 15 residues. CDR3 nucleotide sequence: TGTGCCAGCAGTGGGACAGGGGGCGAGTACTACGAGCAGTACTTC. Translated: CASSGTGGEYYEQYF.

The chain employs TRBV7-2 and TRBJ2-2; a weak D match, TRBD2 (5 bases). V was clipped by 4 bases and J by 2 bases, with 17 bases between them. The CDR3 covers 17 residues. Germline loops: CDR1 SGHTA, CDR2 FQGNSA. The CDR3 here is CASSWPRRAVNTGELFF. CDR3 DNA sequence: TGTGCCAGCAGCTGGCCCCGGCGGGCGGTAAACACCGGGGAGCTGTTTTTT. The variable domain in full, completed from reference TRBV7-2 and TRBJ2-2, reads GAGVSQSPSNKVTEKGKDVELRCDPISGHTALYWYRQSLGQGLEFLIYFQGNSAPDKSGLPSDRFSAERTGGSVSTLTIQRTQQEDSAVYLCASSWPRRAVNTGELFFGEGSRLTVL.

This clone was counted a few times. The CDR3, as DNA: TGTGCCTGGAGTGTGAGGAGAGGAGATTCACCCCTCCACTTT. Protein sequence: CAWSVRRGDSPLHF. The chain recombines TRBV30 with TRBJ1-6; D call uncertain. Trimming removed 0 bases from V and 8 bases from J, with 11 bases in between. This CDR3 has 14 residues. The germline gives CDR1 GTSNPN, CDR2 SVGIG (reference sequence).

This clone appeared once. CDR3 amino acids: CASSLEVLAGEQYF. CDR3 in DNA: TGTGCCAGCAGCTTAGAGGTCCTAGCAGGCGAGCAGTACTTC. The chain joins TRBV7-9 to TRBJ2-7; D might be TRBD2 (5 bases). This CDR3 contains 14 residues. The ends were cut back, 1 base at V and 6 bases at J, with 13 bases in the middle. Germline V gene lookup returns CDR1 SEHNR and CDR2 FQNEAQ (reference sequence).

The V call is TRBV2, the J call TRBJ1-4; 8 bases map to TRBD1. Per the germline V gene, CDR1 is SNHLY and CDR2 is FYNNEI. V was clipped by 5 bases and J by 3 bases; unmatched bases: 8. The CDR3 is 16 amino acids. The CDR3 DNA is TGTGCCAGCAGTTCGACAGGGGCCGGAGCTAATGAAAAACTGTTTTTT. This codes for CASSSTGAGANEKLFF. The full variable domain, in which reference TRBV2 and TRBJ1-4 provide the parts outside the CDR3, is EPEVTQTPSHQVTQMGQEVILRCVPISNHLYFYWYRQILGQKVEFLVSFYNNEISEKSEIFDDQFSVERPDGSNFTLKIRSTKLEDSAMYFCASSSTGAGANEKLFFGSGTQLSVL.

The chain joins TRBV3-1 (or the pseudogene TRBV3-2) to TRBJ1-4; D unclear. Germline V gene data show CDR1 as LGHDT and CDR2 as YNNKEL (reference sequence). The CDR3 is made up of 17 amino acids. V gave up 2 bases and J gave up 3 bases, with 16 bases separating them. In DNA, the CDR3 is TGTGCCAGCAGCCAAAGACGGGCCGCGGGTTCTAATGAAAAACTGTTTTTT. Translated, it gives CASSQRRAAGSNEKLFF.

The V call is TRBV28, the J call TRBJ2-1; 10 bases are a match to TRBD1. V shed 3 bases, J shed 7 bases, and the junction held 12 bases outside the gene matches. The CDR3 is made up of 17 amino acids. CDR1 and CDR2 from the germline V gene are MDHEN and SYDVKM. CDR3 sequence: CASSFKGTGARYNEQFF. CDR3 nucleotide sequence: TGTGCCAGCAGTTTTAAGGGGACAGGGGCACGGTATAATGAGCAGTTCTTC.

This clone came up once. The genes are TRBV18 and TRBJ1-5; D unresolved. With 3 bases removed from V and 2 bases from J, the gap between germline ends came to 8 bases. Germline V CDR1 and CDR2: KGHSH, LQKENI. This CDR3 has 14 amino acids. DNA for the CDR3: TGTGCCAGCTCACCCGACGGGGGCAATCAGCCCCAGCATTTT. Translating gives CASSPDGGNQPQHF.

The rearrangement uses TRBV28 and TRBJ1-1; D perhaps matches TRBD1 (6 bases). Per the germline V gene, CDR1 is MDHEN and CDR2 is SYDVKM. V dropped 7 bases and J dropped 4 bases, with 16 bases sitting between them. The CDR3 sequence is 14 residues long. The CDR3 sequence: CASTRGGAGTEAFF. CDR3 DNA: TGTGCCAGCACCCGGGGGGGCGCGGGCACTGAAGCTTTCTTT.

This clone was found once. The V call is TRBV5-6, the J call TRBJ1-2, with a possible D match to TRBD1 (6 bases). Germline assignment: CDR1 SGHDT and CDR2 YYEEEE. The V and J ends lost 3 bases and 4 bases respectively, with 10 bases between them. The CDR3 extends over 13 amino acids. The CDR3 DNA is TGTGCCAGCAGCTCTAGACAGGCCTATGGCTACACCTTC. As protein: CASSSRQAYGYTF.

The V gene is TRBV10-3, the J gene TRBJ2-1, with D uncertain. The CDR3 loop spans 11 amino acids. The V end lost 9 bases, the J end lost 7 bases, and 10 bases lay between the germline ends. The germline gives CDR1 ENHRY, CDR2 SYGVKD. CDR3 region: CAIGARNEQFF. The CDR3 coding sequence is TGTGCCATTGGAGCGAGGAATGAGCAGTTCTTC.

CDR3 amino acids: CASSHGQGSYNSPLHF. CDR3 bases: TGTGCCAGCAGCCATGGACAGGGCTCCTATAATTCACCCCTCCACTTT. This rearrangement joins TRBV28 to TRBJ1-6; 8 positions agree with TRBD1. V shed 6 bases, J shed 0 bases, and the junction held 4 bases outside the gene matches. The CDR3 covers 16 residues. CDR1 MDHEN and CDR2 SYDVKM come from the germline V gene.

In regard to this clone: The junction differs from germline at one of its ends, possibly a read error. The chain has TRBV30 and TRBJ1-2; D ambiguous. In germline, CDR1 is GTSNPN, CDR2 SVGIG (reference sequence). There are 11 residues in the CDR3. The CDR3 here is CACIPGTGVHF. The CDR3 DNA reads as TGTGCCTGCATCCCGGGAACCGGAGTCCACTTC.

This chain links TRBV28 with TRBJ1-5; possible D gene TRBD1, 6 bases. Germline CDR1 and CDR2: MDHEN and SYDVKM. The CDR3 is made up of 15 amino acids. V was trimmed by 3 bases and J by 4 bases, leaving 13 bases between them. CDR3 DNA: TGTGCCAGCAGTTTCAGGGGCCTAATGAATCAGCCCCAGCATTTT. This translates into CASSFRGLMNQPQHF.

J is TRBJ1-3 and V is TRBV7-9; possibly TRBD1 for D (6 bases). Germline V gene data show CDR1 as SEHNR and CDR2 as FQNEAQ (reference sequence). This CDR3 is 14 amino acids long. Trimming removed 1 base from V and 2 bases from J, with 6 bases in between. The CDR3 here is CASSLGGPGNTIYF. Written as DNA, the CDR3 is TGTGCCAGCAGCTTAGGGGGGCCTGGAAACACCATATATTTT.

The V call is TRBV30, the J call TRBJ1-6; D is ambiguous. The CDR3 totals 17 residues. CDR1 is GTSNPN and CDR2 is SVGIG in the germline V gene (reference sequence). V dropped 4 bases and J dropped 6 bases, with 22 bases sitting between them. The CDR3 spells CAWISRGGGLSNSPLHF. Here the CDR3 DNA reads TGTGCCTGGATAAGTCGTGGTGGAGGCCTGTCTAATTCACCCCTCCACTTT. The full variable domain, in which reference TRBV30 and TRBJ1-6 provide the parts outside the CDR3, is SQTIHQWPATLVQPVGSPLSLECTVEGTSNPNLYWYRQAAGRGLQLLFYSVGIGQISSEVPQNLSASRPQDRQFILSSKKLLLSDSGFYLCAWISRGGGLSNSPLHFGNGTRLTVT.